The clone carrying this T cell receptor (beta chain) was found a few times. Its antigen is not identified. The CDR3 runs to 17 residues. Per the germline V gene, CDR1 is LGHDT and CDR2 is YNNKEL (reference sequence). The ends were cut back, 0 bases at V and 1 base at J, with 16 bases in the middle. With molecular barcodes, quantitative 5'-RACE was used to make the TCR beta libraries. MiXCR was run by TCRdb on the 5' RACE reads, yielding one entry per CDR3 protein. The repertoire holds about 130,000 distinct CDR3 sequences, with roughly 13% as singletons. The data derive from a study of CD8 T cells in ankylosing spondylitis. General study points: A TCR beta motif of 7 to 9 highly homologous variants seemed to mark ankylosing spondylitis blood. Enrichment of disease-linked clones was reportedly significant in matched ankylosing spondylitis synovial fluid. A number of the motif variants had already been described in reactive arthritis synovial fluid and blood.

The sample taken for sequencing was blood, either unsorted or a sorted T cell fraction (not recorded which). The sequence came from a female donor with ankylosing spondylitis or in good health (not recorded which). The V call is TRBV3-1, the J call TRBJ2-7; D is possibly TRBD2 (6 bases). CDR3 DNA: TGTGCCAGCAGCCAAGATCTGGAGGGAGAGTTTTCCTACGAGCAGTACTTC. This gives the protein CASSQDLEGEFSYEQYF.